This T cell receptor beta chain is from a study of blood T cell repertoires in COVID-19. Across the whole study: T cells, B-cell-depleted T cells, or PBMCs supplied cDNA or gDNA.

Original handling: Reference gene primer amplification gave nucleated cell count estimates. Repertoires were generated with immunoSEQ multiplex PCR, while TCRdb's copy carries only in-frame clones and drops some. V and J calls and clone size are those listed in that table; D and trimming were worked out from the DNA. The sample holds 150,000 to 200,000 clones, about 82% seen once. Adults between roughly 18 and 90 years of age took part from 24 US areas. The receptor comes from a woman in her thirties who had recovered from COVID-19. Sample: PBMCs or T cells enriched from blood (not recorded which).

CDR3 region: CASSFRLNEKLFF. The DNA for the CDR3 is TGTGCCAGCAGTTTTCGTCTCAATGAAAAACTGTTTTTT. V is TRBV28 and J is TRBJ1-4; D remains ambiguous. This CDR3 comprises 13 residues. In germline, CDR1 is MDHEN, CDR2 SYDVKM. V was cut by 3 bases and J by 5 bases, with 7 bases left in between.